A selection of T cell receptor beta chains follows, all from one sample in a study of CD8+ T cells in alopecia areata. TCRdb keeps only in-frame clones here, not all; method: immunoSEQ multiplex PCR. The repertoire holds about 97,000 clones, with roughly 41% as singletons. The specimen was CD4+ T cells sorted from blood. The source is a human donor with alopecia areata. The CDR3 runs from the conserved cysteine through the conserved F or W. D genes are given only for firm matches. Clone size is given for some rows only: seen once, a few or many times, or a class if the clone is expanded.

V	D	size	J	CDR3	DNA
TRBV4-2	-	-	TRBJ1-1	CASSPLLGRAGGTEAFF	TGTGCCAGCAGCCCGTTACTCGGTAGGGCCGGCGGCACTGAAGCTTTCTTT
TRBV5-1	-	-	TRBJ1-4	CASSSGQLNEKLFF	TGCGCCAGCAGCTCGGGACAACTTAATGAAAAACTGTTTTTT
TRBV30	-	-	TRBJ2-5	CAWSTRGQETQYF	TGTGCCTGGTCCACGCGGGGCCAAGAGACCCAGTACTTC
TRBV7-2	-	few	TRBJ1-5	CASSLVVRAQPQHF	TGTGCCAGCAGCTTAGTTGTCAGGGCTCAGCCCCAGCATTTT
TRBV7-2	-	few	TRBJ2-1	CASSPLGVNEQFF	TGTGCCAGCAGCCCATTGGGGGTTAATGAGCAGTTCTTC
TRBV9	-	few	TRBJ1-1	CASSVGGTTEAFF	TGTGCCAGCAGCGTAGGGGGCACAACTGAAGCTTTCTTT
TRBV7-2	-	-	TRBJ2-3	CASSNSGHPTDTQYF	TGTGCCAGCTCAAATTCCGGACACCCCACAGATACGCAGTATTTT
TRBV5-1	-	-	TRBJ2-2	CASSLARELFF	TGCGCCAGCAGCTTGGCCCGGGAGCTGTTTTTT
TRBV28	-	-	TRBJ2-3	CASSFIRSALQPDTQYF	TGTGCCAGCAGTTTTATTCGGTCAGCCCTTCAACCAGATACGCAGTATTTT
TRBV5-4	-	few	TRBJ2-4	CASSFQEGNIQYF	TGTGCCAGCAGCTTTCAGGAGGGAAACATTCAGTACTTC
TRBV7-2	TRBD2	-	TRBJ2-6	CASSSSGGGGANVLTF	TGTGCCAGCAGCTCAAGCGGGGGAGGAGGGGCCAACGTCCTGACTTTC
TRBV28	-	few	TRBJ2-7	CASSSPSYEQYF	TGTGCCAGCAGTTCCCCCTCCTACGAGCAGTACTTC
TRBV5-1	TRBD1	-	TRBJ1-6	CASSLGQGYNSPLHF	TGCGCCAGCAGCCTCGGACAGGGCTATAATTCACCCCTCCACTTT
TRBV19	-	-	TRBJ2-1	CASSIDGGTSDEQFF	TGTGCCAGTAGTATAGATGGGGGCACGAGTGATGAGCAGTTCTTC
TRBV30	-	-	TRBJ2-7	CAWSTIGYEQYF	TGTGCCTGGAGTACGATAGGCTACGAGCAGTACTTC
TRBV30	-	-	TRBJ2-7	CASADFYEQYF	TGTGCCAGCGCAGATTTCTACGAGCAGTACTTC
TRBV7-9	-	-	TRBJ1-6	CASTDGTPYRWDSPLHF	TGTGCCAGCACCGACGGGACACCGTATCGCTGGGATTCACCCCTCCACTTT
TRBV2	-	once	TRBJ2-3	CASSRDFTDTQYF	TGTGCCAGCTCCCGGGACTTTACAGATACGCAGTATTTT
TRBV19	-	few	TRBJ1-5	CASSIGNQPQHF	TGTGCCAGTAGTATCGGCAATCAGCCCCAGCATTTT
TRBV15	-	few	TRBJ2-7	CATSRDGGGSDEQYF	TGTGCCACCAGCAGAGATGGGGGGGGCTCGGACGAGCAGTACTTC
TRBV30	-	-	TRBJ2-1	CAWSREVPNNEQFF	TGTGCCTGGAGTAGGGAGGTTCCCAACAATGAGCAGTTCTTC
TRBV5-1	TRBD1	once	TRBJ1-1	CASSQRQGEAFF	TGCGCCAGCAGCCAAAGACAGGGCGAAGCTTTCTTT
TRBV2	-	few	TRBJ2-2	CASRLDSTGELFF	TGTGCCAGCAGACTAGACTCCACCGGGGAGCTGTTTTTT
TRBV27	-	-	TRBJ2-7	CASSLSWAEYEQYF	TGTGCCAGCAGTTTATCTTGGGCGGAATACGAGCAGTACTTC
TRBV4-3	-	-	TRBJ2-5	CASSRGVGTQYF	TGCGCCAGCAGCCGAGGTGTTGGGACCCAGTACTTC
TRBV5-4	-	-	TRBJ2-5	CASSLALTSDYQETQYF	TGTGCCAGCAGCTTGGCCTTAACTAGTGATTACCAAGAGACCCAGTACTTC
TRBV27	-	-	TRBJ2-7	CATQGSPYEQYF	TGTGCCACCCAGGGGTCCCCCTACGAGCAGTACTTC
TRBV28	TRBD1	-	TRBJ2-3	CASRPRGPDTQYF	TGTGCCAGCAGGCCCAGGGGGCCCGATACGCAGTATTTT
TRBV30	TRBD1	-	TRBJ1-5	CAWSVGQGTGQPQHF	TGTGCCTGGAGTGTTGGACAGGGAACGGGTCAGCCCCAGCATTTT
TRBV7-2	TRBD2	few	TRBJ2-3	CASSLGLAGGTQGTQYF	TGTGCCAGCAGCTTAGGACTAGCGGGGGGGACACAGGGTACGCAGTATTTT
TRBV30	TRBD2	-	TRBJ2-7	CAWTRGGVYEQYF	TGTGCCTGGACCCGGGGAGGGGTATACGAGCAGTACTTC
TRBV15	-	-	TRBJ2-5	CATSGTLRETQYF	TGTGCCACCAGCGGCACATTGCGGGAGACCCAGTACTTC
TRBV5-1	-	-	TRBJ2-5	CASSLGGEAGTQYF	TGCGCCAGCAGCTTAGGGGGAGAGGCGGGGACCCAGTACTTC
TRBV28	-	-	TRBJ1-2	CASSLQGIHYGYTF	TGTGCCAGCAGTTTACAGGGGATCCACTATGGCTACACCTTC
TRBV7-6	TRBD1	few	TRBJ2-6	CASSLLPGGAGANVLTF	TGTGCCAGCAGCCTATTACCAGGGGGCGCTGGGGCCAACGTCCTGACTTTC
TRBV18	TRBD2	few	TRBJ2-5	CASSRLAEEETQYF	TGTGCCAGCTCACGACTAGCGGAGGAAGAGACCCAGTACTTC
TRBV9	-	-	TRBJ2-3	CASSVVIRDTQYF	TGTGCCAGCAGCGTAGTCATCCGAGATACGCAGTATTTT
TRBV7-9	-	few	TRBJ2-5	CASGLETQYF	TGTGCCAGCGGTCTGGAGACCCAGTACTTC
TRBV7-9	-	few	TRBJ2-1	CASSRNWVGDNEQFF	TGTGCCAGCAGCCGCAATTGGGTCGGGGACAATGAGCAGTTCTTC
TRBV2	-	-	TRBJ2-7	CASRLTDVSYEQYF	TGTGCCAGCAGACTGACAGATGTGTCCTACGAGCAGTACTTC
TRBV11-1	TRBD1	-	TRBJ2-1	CASSLGQNNEQFF	TGTGCCAGCAGCTTGGGACAGAACAATGAGCAGTTCTTC
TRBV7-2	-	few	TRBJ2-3	CASSFYGRADTQYF	TGTGCCAGCAGCTTTTACGGGAGAGCAGATACGCAGTATTTT
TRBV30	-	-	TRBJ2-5	CAARMKETQYF	TGTGCCGCCCGAATGAAAGAGACCCAGTACTTC
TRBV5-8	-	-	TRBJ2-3	CASSLFRDTQYF	TGTGCCAGCAGCTTGTTTAGGGATACGCAGTATTTT
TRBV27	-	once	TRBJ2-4	CASRNQGGKNIQYF	TGTGCCAGCAGAAACCAAGGAGGCAAAAACATTCAGTACTTC
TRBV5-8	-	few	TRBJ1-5	CASSHGRGNQPQHF	TGTGCCAGCAGCCACGGACGGGGCAATCAGCCCCAGCATTTT
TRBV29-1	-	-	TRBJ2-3	CSVDAGTDTQYF	TGCAGCGTTGATGCGGGGACAGATACGCAGTATTTT
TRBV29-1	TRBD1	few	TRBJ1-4	CSVRQGREEKLFF	TGCAGCGTTAGACAGGGAAGGGAAGAAAAACTGTTTTTT
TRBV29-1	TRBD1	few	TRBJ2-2	CSVSTGGSGELFF	TGCAGCGTATCGACAGGGGGTTCCGGGGAGCTGTTTTTT
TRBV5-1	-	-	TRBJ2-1	CASSLTSLNEQFF	TGCGCCAGCTCCCTGACTAGTCTCAATGAGCAGTTCTTC
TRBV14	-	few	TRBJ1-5	CASSQERDQPQHF	TGTGCCAGCAGCCAAGAGCGTGATCAGCCCCAGCATTTT
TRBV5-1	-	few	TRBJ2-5	CASSFRQSQETQYF	TGCGCCAGCAGCTTCCGACAGTCCCAAGAGACCCAGTACTTC
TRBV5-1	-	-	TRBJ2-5	CASSLGVAAQETQYF	TGCGCCAGCAGCTTGGGAGTAGCGGCACAAGAGACCCAGTACTTC
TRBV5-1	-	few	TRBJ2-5	CASKSLFLTRQETQYF	TGCGCCAGCAAGAGCTTATTTTTGACCCGGCAAGAGACCCAGTACTTC
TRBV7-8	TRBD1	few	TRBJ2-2	CASSSRGRAGELFF	TGTGCCAGCAGCTCCAGGGGGCGGGCCGGGGAGCTGTTTTTT
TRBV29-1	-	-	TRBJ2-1	CSVEFVEGSYNEQFF	TGCAGCGTTGAATTTGTGGAGGGCTCCTACAATGAGCAGTTCTTC
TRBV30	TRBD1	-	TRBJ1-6	CAWKTGGTSYNSPLHF	TGTGCCTGGAAGACAGGGGGCACCTCCTATAATTCACCCCTCCACTTT